One and the same sample provided the 26 T cell receptor beta chains below, sequenced in a study of T cells after posttransplantation cyclophosphamide. Sequencing used immunoSEQ multiplex PCR; TCRdb keeps in-frame clones, though not all of them. Recorded here are around 7,700 clones, none singletons. Treatment was busulfan-fludarabine conditioning, a marrow graft, and cyclophosphamide on days +3 and +4. The starting material was PBMCs, obtained about 14 weeks after allogeneic stem cell transplant with posttransplant cyclophosphamide. These receptors were obtained from a female patient between 55 and 75 years old who received an allogeneic stem cell transplant from an unrelated donor, was CMV-positive, and had acute GVHD only. These T cells may partly come from the graft donor.

This clone was observed at least ten times. The chain recombines TRBV19 with TRBJ2-7, with a weak D call TRBD1 (8 bases). There are 15 residues in the CDR3. Germline V gene data show CDR1 as LNHDA and CDR2 as SQIVND (reference sequence). V shed 6 bases and J shed 7 bases, with 22 bases lying between them. In nucleotides, the CDR3 is TGTGCCAGTAGCATCGGACAGGGAGGGGGCTGGGAGCAGTACTTC. This gives the protein CASSIGQGGGWEQYF.

This clone was counted ten times or more. The J gene is TRBJ2-5, the V gene TRBV5-1, with D unclear. The ends were cut back, 1 base at V and 1 base at J, with 5 bases in the middle. The CDR3 has 13 residues. Germline V gene data show CDR1 as SGHRS and CDR2 as YFSETQ. CDR3 DNA sequence: TGCGCCAGCAGCTTGTACAGCCAAGAGACCCAGTACTTC. Translating it yields CASSLYSQETQYF.

This clone occurred many times. The CDR3 reads CASSSEGAKYSPLHF. CDR3 sequence (DNA): TGTGCCAGCAGCTCGGAGGGGGCCAAATATTCACCCCTCCACTTT. This rearrangement joins TRBV11-2 to TRBJ1-6, with 7 bases lining up with TRBD1. CDR3 length: 15 residues. After removal of 4 bases from V and 8 bases from J, the junction contained 8 bases not matched to a gene. Germline V CDR1 and CDR2: SGHAT, FQNNGV.

This clone was observed many times. This sequence joins TRBV4-2 and TRBJ1-5; TRBD1 aligns across 7 bases. In germline, CDR1 is LGHNA, CDR2 YNFKEQ. V was pared by 6 bases and J by 4 bases, with 6 bases of the junction left unmatched. The CDR3 consists of 14 residues. CDR3 in DNA: TGTGCCAGCAGGCCAGGGGGTGTTAATCAGCCCCAGCATTTT. Protein: CASRPGGVNQPQHF.

This clone is deemed medium-sized (0.01 to 0.1%). The J gene is TRBJ2-6, the V gene TRBV19, with D maybe TRBD2 (5 bases). CDR3 length: 16 residues. V was pared by 0 bases and J by 1 base, with 7 bases between. The germline V gene encodes CDR1 LNHDA and CDR2 SQIVND (reference sequence). As DNA, the CDR3 is TGTGCCAGTAGTATAGATGAGGGTTCTGGGGCCAACGTCCTGACTTTC. Translating gives CASSIDEGSGANVLTF. Full variable domain (outside the CDR3, taken from reference TRBV19 and TRBJ2-6): DGGITQSPKYLFRKEGQNVTLSCEQNLNHDAMYWYRQDPGQGLRLIYYSQIVNDFQKGDIAEGYSVSREKKESFPLTVTSAQKNPTAFYLCASSIDEGSGANVLTFGAGSRLTVL.

Many counts were recorded for this clone. This chain links TRBV9 with TRBJ2-3; possibly TRBD1 for D (7 bases). Germline V lookup: CDR1 SGDLS, CDR2 YYNGEE. The CDR3 length is 14 residues. Trimming removed 0 bases at V and 8 bases at J, with 13 bases between. The CDR3 coding sequence is TGTGCCAGCAGCGTAGGGCAGGGGGAGGCTACGCAGTATTTT. This encodes CASSVGQGEATQYF. The full variable domain, rest sourced from reference TRBV9 and TRBJ2-3, is DSGVTQTPKHLITATGQRVTLRCSPRSGDLSVYWYQQSLDQGLQFLIQYYNGEERAKGNILERFSAQQFPDLHSELNLSSLELGDSALYFCASSVGQGEATQYFGPGTRLTVL.

This clone was detected many times. The V gene is TRBV5-6, the J gene TRBJ2-5; D possibly corresponds to TRBD2 (5 bases). Per the germline V gene, CDR1 is SGHDT and CDR2 is YYEEEE. CDR3 length equals 15 residues. Trimming took off 4 bases at V and 5 bases at J, with 18 bases between the two ends. The CDR3 loop reads CASSKGILGGETQYF. CDR3 coding DNA: TGTGCCAGCAGCAAAGGGATCCTAGGCGGGGAGACCCAGTACTTC.

This clone has at least ten counts. This rearrangement joins TRBV18 to TRBJ2-3; 8 nucleotides line up with TRBD2. The V segment lost 0 bases and the J segment 2 bases; nucleotides outside the gene matches: 4. This CDR3 has 16 amino acids. Per germline, CDR1 KGHSH and CDR2 LQKENI. The CDR3: CASSPPGTRHTDTQYF. The DNA for the CDR3 is TGTGCCAGCTCACCACCCGGGACTAGGCACACAGATACGCAGTATTTT.

This chain uses TRBV5-1 with TRBJ2-5, with D possibly TRBD2 on 6 matching bases. CDR1 SGHRS and CDR2 YFSETQ come from the germline V gene. Trimming cost V 1 base and J 4 bases, with 8 bases left between them. This CDR3 is built from 13 residues. CDR3 DNA: TGCGCCAGCAGCTTGAAGGAGGGAGAGACCCAGTACTTC. This gives the protein CASSLKEGETQYF. The full variable domain, completed using reference TRBV5-1 and TRBJ2-5, is KAGVTQTPRYLIKTRGQQVTLSCSPISGHRSVSWYQQTPGQGLQFLFEYFSETQRNKGNFPGRFSGRQFSNSRSEMNVSTLELGDSALYLCASSLKEGETQYFGPGTRLLVL.

This clone was counted ten times or more. This chain links TRBV7-2 with TRBJ2-2; possible D gene TRBD1, 5 bases. Per germline, CDR1 SGHTA and CDR2 FQGNSA. V lost 5 bases, J lost 1 base, and 8 bases lay in between. This CDR3 spans 14 amino acids. The CDR3 DNA sequence: TGTGCCAGCAGCCCGCAGGGGAACACCGGGGAGCTGTTTTTT. Its translation: CASSPQGNTGELFF. The full variable domain, completed using reference TRBV7-2 and TRBJ2-2, is GAGVSQSPSNKVTEKGKDVELRCDPISGHTALYWYRQSLGQGLEFLIYFQGNSAPDKSGLPSDRFSAERTGGSVSTLTIQRTQQEDSAVYLCASSPQGNTGELFFGEGSRLTVL.

Ten or more counts support this clone. The rearrangement joins TRBV5-6 to TRBJ2-6; 7 bases match TRBD1. The CDR3 has 19 amino acids. CDR1 and CDR2 (germline): SGHDT, YYEEEE. J gave up 3 bases and V 2 bases, and 14 bases lay outside the gene matches. The CDR3 bases are TGTGCCAGCAGCTTATACCGGGACAGTGAAAGGTATGGGGCCAACGTCCTGACTTTC. This codes for CASSLYRDSERYGANVLTF.

By share, this clone ranks as medium-sized. V and J are TRBV7-9 and TRBJ1-4; D not resolved. Germline V gene data show CDR1 as SEHNR and CDR2 as FQNEAQ (reference sequence). Trimming pared 5 bases from V and 5 bases from J, leaving 12 bases between. This CDR3 is 14 amino acids long. The CDR3, as DNA: TGTGCCAGCAGCGAGATGTGGCCGAATGAAAAACTGTTTTTT. Its translation is CASSEMWPNEKLFF. The complete variable domain, with remaining parts taken from reference TRBV7-9 and TRBJ1-4, reads DTGVSQNPRHKITKRGQNVTFRCDPISEHNRLYWYRQTLGQGPEFLTYFQNEAQLEKSRLLSDRFSAERPKGSFSTLEIQRTEQGDSAMYLCASSEMWPNEKLFFGSGTQLSVL.

This clone appeared many times. The CDR3 sequence: CASRGQGKGNQPQHF. The CDR3 nucleotides read TGTGCCAGCAGAGGACAGGGTAAGGGCAATCAGCCCCAGCATTTT. This chain joins TRBV6-5 and TRBJ1-5, with 8 bases fitting TRBD1. Germline V gene lookup returns CDR1 MNHEY and CDR2 SVGAGI. V lost 6 bases and J lost 2; bases outside the gene matches: 6. This CDR3 has 15 residues.

This clone was seen more than once but under ten times. This chain uses TRBV6-1 with TRBJ1-1; 7 bases line up with TRBD1. With 8 bases clipped from V and 5 bases from J, the junction kept 11 bases outside the gene matches. Germline loops: CDR1 MNHNS, CDR2 SASEGT. This CDR3 contains 14 residues. Here the CDR3 DNA reads TGTGCCAGCTGGGAGGGGGCGTGGGGAACTGAAGCTTTCTTT. Translation gives CASWEGAWGTEAFF.

At least ten counts were recorded for this clone. The genes are TRBV7-9 and TRBJ2-7; 10 nucleotides agree with TRBD1. The CDR3 loop spans 15 amino acids. The germline V gene encodes CDR1 SEHNR and CDR2 FQNEAQ (reference sequence). V dropped 6 bases and J dropped 5; count of bases not matched to a gene: 10. The chain's CDR3 is CASSRRGTGVHEQYF. In DNA, the CDR3 is TGTGCCAGCAGTCGTCGCGGGACAGGGGTCCACGAGCAGTACTTC. Looking up the rest from reference TRBV7-9 and TRBJ2-7 gives the full variable domain: DTGVSQNPRHKITKRGQNVTFRCDPISEHNRLYWYRQTLGQGPEFLTYFQNEAQLEKSRLLSDRFSAERPKGSFSTLEIQRTEQGDSAMYLCASSRRGTGVHEQYFGPGTRLTVT.

This sequence joins TRBV29-1 and TRBJ1-5; 8 bases map to TRBD1. This CDR3 spans 13 amino acids. Germline lookup yields CDR1 SQVTM and CDR2 ANQGSEA. The J segment lost 1 base and the V segment lost 7 bases, leaving 3 bases of the junction unmatched. The CDR3 DNA is TGCAGCGCTCGGACAGGGAGCAATCAGCCCCAGCATTTT. Amino acid sequence: CSARTGSNQPQHF.

This clone has ten or more counts. V is TRBV6-5 and J is TRBJ2-3; D gene ambiguous. CDR1 is MNHEY, CDR2 SVGAGI, per germline. There are 14 residues in the CDR3. Between the trimmed V and J ends, which lost 5 bases and 6 bases, there was a span of 15 bases. The CDR3 DNA reads TGTGCCAGCAGTGCCCCCCATCCCGGGGATACGCAGTATTTT. Protein: CASSAPHPGDTQYF.

This clone was detected only a few times. The chain combines TRBV7-2 with TRBJ2-2; TRBD2 matches 8 bases. V was pared by 2 bases and J by 7 bases, with 15 bases of the junction left unmatched. CDR3 length equals 18 residues. Germline V gives CDR1 SGHTA, CDR2 FQGNSA. DNA for the CDR3: TGTGCCAGCAGCTTAAGGGTTCGGTCGGGGGGGAGCCTCGGGGAGCTGTTTTTT. Protein product: CASSLRVRSGGSLGELFF.

This clone was found many times. The chain carries TRBV28 and TRBJ1-4; D perhaps matches TRBD1 (6 bases). Per the germline V gene, CDR1 is MDHEN and CDR2 is SYDVKM. V gave up 5 bases and J gave up 3 bases, with 13 bases separating them. The CDR3 has 15 amino acids. The CDR3 nucleotides are TGTGCCAGCAGTCCCGCCGGGGGGCCTAATGAAAAACTGTTTTTT. Translation: CASSPAGGPNEKLFF.

In this sample, this clone turned up many times. The genes are TRBV27 and TRBJ2-2, with TRBD2 matching over 16 bases. Germline lookup yields CDR1 MNHEY and CDR2 SMNVEV (reference sequence). This CDR3 has 16 residues. Trimming removed 6 bases from V and 7 bases from J; junction bases left unmatched: 5. The CDR3 nucleotides are TGTGCCAGCAGGGAGGGACTAGCGGGAGGGTTCGGGGAGCTGTTTTTT. It specifies CASREGLAGGFGELFF.

This clone has ten or more counts. The rearrangement links TRBV12-5 to TRBJ2-5; D perhaps matches TRBD2 (6 bases). The CDR3 sequence is 18 residues long. V was clipped by 4 bases and J by 4 bases, with 25 bases between them. Germline CDR1 reads LGHNT; CDR2 reads FRNRAP. CDR3 amino acids: CASGSPLGGGWSVETQYF. CDR3 sequence (DNA): TGTGCTAGTGGTTCCCCCCTCGGGGGTGGGTGGTCCGTAGAGACCCAGTACTTC.

Many counts were recorded for this clone. V and J are TRBV2 and TRBJ2-3; the D is unclear. CDR1 and CDR2 (germline): SNHLY, FYNNEI. The CDR3 has 12 residues. V lost 7 bases, J lost 6 bases, and 11 bases lay in between. Here the CDR3 DNA reads TGTGCCAGCAATCGGCTACAGGATACGCAGTATTTT. This codes for CASNRLQDTQYF.

Ten or more counts support this clone. This rearrangement joins TRBV19 to TRBJ1-5; D is unclear. V dropped 0 bases and J dropped 5 bases, with 5 bases sitting between them. There are 13 residues in the CDR3. Germline assignment: CDR1 LNHDA and CDR2 SQIVND (reference sequence). The CDR3 spells CASSIDPDQPQHF. CDR3 in DNA: TGTGCCAGTAGTATAGATCCGGATCAGCCCCAGCATTTT.

This rearrangement joins TRBV11-2 to TRBJ2-1; 10 positions match TRBD2. Germline values: CDR1 SGHAT, CDR2 FQNNGV. This CDR3 has 15 amino acids. V was clipped by 4 bases and J by 8 bases; unmatched bases: 8. The DNA of the CDR3 is TGTGCCAGCAGCTCCCCGGGACTAGCGCACGATGAGCAGTTCTTC. Protein sequence: CASSSPGLAHDEQFF. Together with reference TRBV11-2 and TRBJ2-1, the CDR3 gives the full variable domain: EAGVAQSPRYKIIEKRQSVAFWCNPISGHATLYWYQQILGQGPKLLIQFQNNGVVDDSQLPKDRFSAERLKGVDSTLKIQPAKLEDSAVYLCASSSPGLAHDEQFFGPGTRLTVL.

This clone has at least ten counts. The chain employs TRBV5-4 and TRBJ2-7; D possibly corresponds to TRBD2 (6 bases). Trimming left V 4 bases short and J 4 bases short, with 12 bases between. Germline CDR1 is SGHNT and CDR2 is YYREEE (reference sequence). The CDR3 runs 13 residues. CDR3 amino acids: CASSPGTQYEQYF. In nucleotides, the CDR3 is TGTGCCAGCAGCCCCGGGACTCAATACGAGCAGTACTTC.

This clone came up many times. J is TRBJ2-2 and V is TRBV19, with D perhaps TRBD1 or TRBD2 (5 bases each). CDR3 length equals 13 residues. V lost 3 bases and J lost 5, with 7 bases in between. The V gene's germline CDR1 is LNHDA and CDR2 SQIVND (reference sequence). The CDR3, as DNA: TGTGCCAGTAGTATGAGGGGAACCGGGGAGCTGTTTTTT. It yields the protein CASSMRGTGELFF.